The 4 T cell receptor beta chains reported below all come from one sample, sequenced in a study of T-cell memory formation after mild COVID-19. MiXCR, applied by TCRdb to the 5' RACE reads, yields one record per CDR3 protein. This sample yields under 200,000 distinct CDR3 sequences, of which 10% to 15% are seen a single time; 3% to 4% belongs to the top ten. The specimen was PBMCs or a T cell subset sorted from them (not recorded which). The receptor set was obtained from a man aged 18 to 30 who had mild COVID-19 (a few samples of this study predate the infection). Cell type and time point are not known.

The gene calls are TRBV10-3 and TRBJ2-1, with D unresolved. V was pared by 7 bases and J by 2 bases, with 9 bases between. Per the germline V gene, CDR1 is ENHRY and CDR2 is SYGVKD. The CDR3 spans 13 residues. The CDR3 bases are TGTGCCATCAAACATCTTACCTACAATGAGCAGTTCTTC. The encoded protein is CAIKHLTYNEQFF.

The chain joins TRBV3-1 to TRBJ2-2; no reliable D call. The CDR3 loop spans 12 amino acids. Trimming shortened V by 8 bases and J by 7 bases, and 11 bases separated the two germline ends. Germline CDR1 LGHDT, CDR2 YNNKEL (reference sequence). CDR3 residues: CASRPVGGELFF. CDR3 sequence (DNA): TGTGCCAGCCGGCCTGTTGGCGGGGAGCTGTTTTTT.

The chain links TRBV20-1 to TRBJ2-5; the D gene is possibly TRBD2 (6 bases). V was clipped by 0 bases and J by 4 bases, with 12 bases between them. The CDR3 consists of 14 residues. CDR1 DFQATT and CDR2 SNEGSKA come from the germline V gene (reference sequence). The CDR3 sequence: CSARDRGTGETQYF. CDR3 DNA sequence: TGCAGTGCTAGAGATCGGGGGACTGGAGAGACCCAGTACTTC.

This chain joins TRBV4-2 and TRBJ2-3; D assignment may be TRBD1 or TRBD2 (6 bases each). Looked up from germline, CDR1 is LGHNA and CDR2 is YNFKEQ. Trimming left V 0 bases short and J 6 bases short, with 25 bases between. The CDR3 runs to 19 residues. The CDR3: CASSQDLGGPARHTDTQYF. The CDR3 nucleotides read TGTGCCAGCAGCCAAGATTTGGGGGGCCCTGCCAGACACACCGATACGCAGTATTTT.